This T cell receptor (beta chain) emerged from a study of T cell responses to AZD1222 COVID-19 vaccine. Looking at the study overall: Pooling of second doses given at about 4 or about 12 weeks was done.

The CDR3 runs to 18 residues. V was pared by 0 bases and J by 0 bases, with 8 bases of the junction left unmatched. Germline CDR1 and CDR2: MGHRA and YSYEKL. Assay used: immunoSEQ multiplex PCR; TCRdb lists only in-frame clones, some missing. The table includes more than 95,000 clones, about 89% detected once. Sequenced here: peripheral blood, sampled on day 0 of AZD1222 vaccination. V gene TRBV4-1 combines with J gene TRBJ2-3; 8 positions agree with TRBD2. This receptor was taken from an adult in good health. The CDR3: CASSQEGREGASTDTQYF. DNA for the CDR3: TGCGCCAGCAGCCAAGAAGGCCGGGAGGGAGCGAGCACAGATACGCAGTATTTT.